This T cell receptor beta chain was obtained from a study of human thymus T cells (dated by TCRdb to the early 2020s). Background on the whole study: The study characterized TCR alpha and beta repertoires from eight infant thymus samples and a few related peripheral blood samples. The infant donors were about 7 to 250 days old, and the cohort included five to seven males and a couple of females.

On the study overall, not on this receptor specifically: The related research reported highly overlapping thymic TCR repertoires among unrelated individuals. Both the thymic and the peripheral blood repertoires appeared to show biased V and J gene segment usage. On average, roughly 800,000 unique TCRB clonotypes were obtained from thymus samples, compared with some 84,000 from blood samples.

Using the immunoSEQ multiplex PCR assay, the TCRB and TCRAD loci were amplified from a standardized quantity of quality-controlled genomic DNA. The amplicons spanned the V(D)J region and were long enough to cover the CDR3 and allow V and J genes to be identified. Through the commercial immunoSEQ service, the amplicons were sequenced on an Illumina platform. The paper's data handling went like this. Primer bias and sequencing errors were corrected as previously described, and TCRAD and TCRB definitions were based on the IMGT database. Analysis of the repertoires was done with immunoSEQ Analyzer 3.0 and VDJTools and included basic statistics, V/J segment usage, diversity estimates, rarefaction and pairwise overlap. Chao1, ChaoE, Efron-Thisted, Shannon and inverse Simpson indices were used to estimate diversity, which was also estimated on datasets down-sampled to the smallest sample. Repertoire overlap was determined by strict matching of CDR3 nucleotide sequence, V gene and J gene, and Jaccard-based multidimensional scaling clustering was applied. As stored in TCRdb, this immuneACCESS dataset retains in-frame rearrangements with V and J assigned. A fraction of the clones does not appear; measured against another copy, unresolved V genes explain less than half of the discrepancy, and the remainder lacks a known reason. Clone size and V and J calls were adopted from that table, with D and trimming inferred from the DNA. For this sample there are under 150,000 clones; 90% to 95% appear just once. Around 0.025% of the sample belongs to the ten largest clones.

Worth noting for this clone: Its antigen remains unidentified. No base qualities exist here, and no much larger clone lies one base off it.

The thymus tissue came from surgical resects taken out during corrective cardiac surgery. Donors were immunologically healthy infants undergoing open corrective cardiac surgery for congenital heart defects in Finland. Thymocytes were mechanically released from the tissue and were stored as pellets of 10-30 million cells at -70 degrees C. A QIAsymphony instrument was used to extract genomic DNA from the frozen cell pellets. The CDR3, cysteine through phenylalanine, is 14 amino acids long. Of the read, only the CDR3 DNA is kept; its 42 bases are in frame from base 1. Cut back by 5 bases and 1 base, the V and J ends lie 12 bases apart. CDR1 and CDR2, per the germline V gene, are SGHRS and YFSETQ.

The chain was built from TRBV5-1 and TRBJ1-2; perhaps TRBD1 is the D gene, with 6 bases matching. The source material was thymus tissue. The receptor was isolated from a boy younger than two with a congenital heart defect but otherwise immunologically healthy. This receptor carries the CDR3 CASSGDTINYGYTF. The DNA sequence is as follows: TGCGCCAGCAGTGGGGACACCATTAACTATGGCTACACCTTC.